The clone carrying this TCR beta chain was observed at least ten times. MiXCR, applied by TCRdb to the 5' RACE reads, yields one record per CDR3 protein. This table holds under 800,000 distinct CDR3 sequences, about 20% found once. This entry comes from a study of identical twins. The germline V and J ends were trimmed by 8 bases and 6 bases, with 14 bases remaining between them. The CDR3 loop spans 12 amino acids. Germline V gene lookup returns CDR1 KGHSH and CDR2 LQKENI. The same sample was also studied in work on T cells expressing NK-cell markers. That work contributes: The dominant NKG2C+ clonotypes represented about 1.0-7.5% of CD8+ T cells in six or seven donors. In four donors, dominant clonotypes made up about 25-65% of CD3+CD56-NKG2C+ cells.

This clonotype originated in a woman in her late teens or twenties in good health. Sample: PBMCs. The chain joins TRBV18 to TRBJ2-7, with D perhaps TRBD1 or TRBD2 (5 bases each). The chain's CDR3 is CASSPTGLEQYF. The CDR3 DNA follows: TGTGCCAGCAGCCCGACGGGGCTCGAGCAGTACTTC.